The 31 T cell receptor beta chains presented below share a single source sample, sequenced in a study of post-analysis software for immune sequencing data (dated by TCRdb to between 2015 and 2016). The investigation overall reported the following: Patients showed significantly higher frequencies than controls for roughly five TRBV segments, among them TRBV5-6, TRBV5-1 and TRBV20-1.

Their target antigens are unknown. Library generation was performed with PCR. Reads for this sample came from an Illumina HiSeq 2500. To reduce PCR and sequencing biases, unique molecular identifiers were built into the TCR beta cDNA libraries. Starting from the raw public reads, TCRdb applied fastp trimming at Q25, assembled clones with MiXCR and retained in-frame beta chains. Entries that share a CDR3 protein sequence are merged under the most common genes and DNA. Within this sample are around 440,000 distinct CDR3 sequences, with around 40% of them counted one time only. Roughly an eighth of the sample is held by the ten biggest clonotypes. Sequenced input: blood. These receptors were taken from a girl between 5 and 17 years old with multiple sclerosis.

The chain recombines TRBV28 with TRBJ2-5, with D possibly matching TRBD1 (6 bases). Between the trimmed V and J ends, which lost 4 bases and 1 base, there was a span of 7 bases. CDR3 length equals 13 residues. Germline loops: CDR1 MDHEN, CDR2 SYDVKM. The CDR3 loop is CASSWTVQETQYF. In nucleotides, the CDR3 is TGTGCCAGCAGTTGGACAGTCCAAGAGACCCAGTACTTC.

The V and J genes are TRBV20-1 and TRBJ2-1; 9 nucleotides line up with TRBD2. Germline CDR1 is DFQATT and CDR2 is SNEGSKA (reference sequence). With V trimmed by 6 bases and J by 0 bases, 6 bases remained unmatched. This CDR3 spans 15 amino acids. CDR3 amino acids: CSAHPREGSYNEQFF. In nucleotides, the CDR3 is TGCAGTGCCCACCCGCGGGAGGGCTCCTACAATGAGCAGTTCTTC.

Details on this clonotype: It is likely a read error, because the conserved phenylalanine at the end of the CDR3 is missing. The chain uses TRBV25-1 and TRBJ2-5, with 9 bases fitting TRBD1. J gave up 5 bases and V 7 bases, and 11 bases lay outside the gene matches. Germline assignment: CDR1 MGHDK and CDR2 SYGVNS. This CDR3 region has 15 residues. CDR3 sequence reads: CASTRGDREWETQYC. The CDR3 DNA reads as TGTGCCAGCACCCGGGGGGACAGGGAATGGGAGACCCAGTACTGC.

Only a few counts were recorded for this clonotype. This rearrangement joins TRBV7-3 to TRBJ2-6, with 7 nucleotides matching TRBD1. Losses at the gene ends were 5 bases for V and 2 bases for J; bases not matched to a gene: 6. CDR1 is SGHTA, CDR2 FQGTGA, per germline. This CDR3 is built from 16 residues. CDR3 residues: CASSPTGVAGANVLTF. The DNA of the CDR3 is TGTGCCAGCAGCCCTACAGGGGTCGCTGGGGCCAACGTCCTGACTTTC.

J is TRBJ2-3 and V is TRBV27; tentative D call: TRBD2 (5 bases). The germline gives CDR1 MNHEY, CDR2 SMNVEV (reference sequence). The V end was cut by 4 bases, the J end by 3 bases, with 14 bases between. The CDR3 spans 15 residues. CDR3 protein: CASSWTGARTDTQYF. The CDR3 coding sequence is TGTGCCAGCAGTTGGACTGGTGCTCGGACAGATACGCAGTATTTT.

This clonotype was counted only a few times. This chain connects TRBV20-1 to TRBJ2-1; 7 bases are shared with TRBD2. Losses at the gene ends were 5 bases for V and 9 bases for J; bases not matched to a gene: 16. CDR1 and CDR2 from the germline V gene are DFQATT and SNEGSKA (reference sequence). The CDR3 has 15 residues. CDR3 coding DNA: TGCAGTGCTTCCAGTTCCCGGGACTACTTTGGTGAGCAGTTCTTC. It yields the protein CSASSSRDYFGEQFF.

V gene TRBV28 combines with J gene TRBJ2-6; no firm D call. Germline loops: CDR1 MDHEN, CDR2 SYDVKM. The V and J ends lost 5 bases and 11 bases respectively, with 13 bases between them. This CDR3 contains 13 residues. CDR3 in DNA: TGTGCCAGCAGTCTCAGGATGAGCGACGTCCTGACTTTC. It specifies CASSLRMSDVLTF.

This chain uses TRBV2 with TRBJ2-5; D not resolved. The CDR3 contains 10 residues. V lost 10 bases and J lost 13, with 16 bases in between. Germline loops: CDR1 SNHLY, CDR2 FYNNEI. The CDR3 loop reads CANKGNELYF. CDR3 nucleotide sequence: TGTGCCAACAAGGGCAACGAGCTGTACTTC. Variable domain in full (rest from reference TRBV2 and TRBJ2-5): EPEVTQTPSHQVTQMGQEVILRCVPISNHLYFYWYRQILGQKVEFLVSFYNNEISEKSEIFDDQFSVERPDGSNFTLKIRSTKLEDSAMYFCANKGNELYFGPGTRLLVL.

In this sample, this clonotype turned up a few times. The chain combines TRBV10-3 with TRBJ2-7, with D tentatively TRBD2 (5 bases). This CDR3 has 14 amino acids. Germline lookup yields CDR1 ENHRY and CDR2 SYGVKD. Trimming pared 2 bases from V and 0 bases from J, leaving 8 bases between. DNA of the CDR3: TGTGCCATCAGTGAGACGGGGAGCTCCTACGAGCAGTACTTC. Amino acids: CAISETGSSYEQYF.

The V and J genes are TRBV29-1 and TRBJ2-3, with D perhaps TRBD2 (6 bases). V was pared by 3 bases and J by 3 bases, with 10 bases between. Germline V gene sequence: CDR1 SQVTM, CDR2 ANQGSEA. The CDR3 has 13 amino acids. CDR3: CSVDEGTTDTQYF. CDR3 nucleotide sequence: TGCAGCGTTGATGAGGGGACTACAGATACGCAGTATTTT.

A few counts support this clonotype. The V call is TRBV9, the J call TRBJ2-3; 9 positions agree with TRBD2. This CDR3 region has 15 residues. CDR1 and CDR2 from the germline V gene are SGDLS and YYNGEE. The V and J ends lost 4 bases and 4 bases, in that order; junction bases with no gene match: 7. The CDR3 spells CASSLAGVGADTQYF. CDR3 sequence (DNA): TGTGCCAGCAGCTTAGCGGGAGTTGGGGCAGATACGCAGTATTTT. Full variable domain (remainder filled in from reference TRBV9 and TRBJ2-3): DSGVTQTPKHLITATGQRVTLRCSPRSGDLSVYWYQQSLDQGLQFLIQYYNGEERAKGNILERFSAQQFPDLHSELNLSSLELGDSALYFCASSLAGVGADTQYFGPGTRLTVL.

The chain joins TRBV7-9 to TRBJ2-4; the D call may be TRBD1 or TRBD2 (5 bases each). Germline loops: CDR1 SEHNR, CDR2 FQNEAQ (reference sequence). The CDR3 extends over 16 amino acids. Trimming took 3 bases from V and 6 from J, leaving 18 bases between them. In DNA form, the CDR3 reads TGTGCCAGCAGCTTTTCGGGGAGAGGGGCTGGAAACATTCAGTACTTC. This sequence encodes CASSFSGRGAGNIQYF.

This chain uses TRBV20-1 with TRBJ2-1; D is uncertain. Germline assignment: CDR1 DFQATT and CDR2 SNEGSKA (reference sequence). Between the trimmed V and J ends, which lost 4 bases and 0 bases, there was a span of 10 bases. The CDR3 runs to 14 residues. CDR3 nucleotides: TGCAGTGCTACACCGAGGAGCTCCTACAATGAGCAGTTCTTC. Translation gives CSATPRSSYNEQFF.

This clonotype was detected only a few times. This CDR3 reads CASSEGAGTYEQYF. DNA for the CDR3: TGTGCCAGCAGTGAAGGGGCGGGAACCTACGAGCAGTACTTC. This chain connects TRBV2 to TRBJ2-7, with D possibly matching TRBD2 (6 bases). V was shortened by 1 base and J by 2 bases, with 9 bases between the two germline ends. The CDR3 spans 14 residues. Germline V CDR1 and CDR2: SNHLY, FYNNEI. Variable domain in full (rest from reference TRBV2 and TRBJ2-7): EPEVTQTPSHQVTQMGQEVILRCVPISNHLYFYWYRQILGQKVEFLVSFYNNEISEKSEIFDDQFSVERPDGSNFTLKIRSTKLEDSAMYFCASSEGAGTYEQYFGPGTRLTVT.

The chain links TRBV28 to TRBJ2-1; D call uncertain. The CDR3 consists of 16 residues. CDR1 and CDR2 (germline): MDHEN, SYDVKM. V was cut by 7 bases and J by 0 bases, with 16 bases left in between. The CDR3 reads CASTPFMVISYNEQFF. CDR3 nucleotides: TGTGCCAGCACCCCGTTTATGGTGATCTCCTACAATGAGCAGTTCTTC.

The rearrangement links TRBV11-2 to TRBJ1-1; D gene uncertain. This CDR3 comprises 13 residues. Germline lookup yields CDR1 SGHAT and CDR2 FQNNGV. V lost 2 bases and J 1 base, leaving 5 bases between the germline ends. The CDR3 DNA reads as TGTGCCAGCAGCTTAAAGCAGAACACTGAAGCTTTCTTT. This encodes CASSLKQNTEAFF.

For the CDR3, the DNA is TGCAGCGTTGAAGATCAGGGCAGGGCAGTGTACAATGAGCAGTTCTTC. It encodes CSVEDQGRAVYNEQFF. The chain links TRBV29-1 to TRBJ2-1, with D possibly matching TRBD1 (5 bases). Germline V gene lookup returns CDR1 SQVTM and CDR2 ANQGSEA. The CDR3 totals 16 residues. Deletions cut 0 bases from V and 4 bases from J, with 16 bases between.

The V gene is TRBV6-6, the J gene TRBJ1-2; the match to TRBD1 covers 9 bases. CDR1 MNHNY and CDR2 SVGAGI come from the germline V gene (reference sequence). V gave up 2 bases and J gave up 4 bases; unmatched junction bases: 8. The CDR3 is 16 residues long. CDR3 sequence reads: CASSYVQGADGYGYTF. CDR3 DNA sequence: TGTGCCAGCAGTTACGTACAGGGGGCGGACGGCTATGGCTACACCTTC.

V gene TRBV7-9 combines with J gene TRBJ2-5, with 8 positions matching TRBD2. Germline V gene sequence: CDR1 SEHNR, CDR2 FQNEAQ (reference sequence). Losses at the gene ends were 0 bases for V and 0 bases for J; bases not matched to a gene: 3. The CDR3 extends over 16 amino acids. CDR3 sequence: CASSLALAGNQETQYF. CDR3 in DNA: TGTGCCAGCAGCTTAGCCCTAGCGGGTAACCAAGAGACCCAGTACTTC.

The chain combines TRBV6-2 or TRBV6-3 with TRBJ2-1, with TRBD2 matching 8 bases. Germline V gene data show CDR1 as MNHEY and CDR2 as SVGEGT. This CDR3 comprises 16 residues. Trimming at V came to 2 bases and at J to 5 bases, leaving 8 bases not matched to a gene. The CDR3 nucleotides are TGTGCCAGCAGTTACACAATACTAGCGGCTGACAATGAGCAGTTCTTC. It is translated as CASSYTILAADNEQFF.

In this sample, this clonotype turned up a few times. J is TRBJ2-1 and V is TRBV7-9; D gene unclear. Germline CDR1 reads SEHNR; CDR2 reads FQNEAQ (reference sequence). Deletions cut 0 bases from V and 5 bases from J, with 8 bases between. This CDR3 spans 14 amino acids. The CDR3 coding sequence is TGTGCCAGCAGCTTAGCTCAGCGAAACAATGAGCAGTTCTTC. This codes for CASSLAQRNNEQFF. Together with reference TRBV7-9 and TRBJ2-1, the CDR3 gives the full variable domain: DTGVSQNPRHKITKRGQNVTFRCDPISEHNRLYWYRQTLGQGPEFLTYFQNEAQLEKSRLLSDRFSAERPKGSFSTLEIQRTEQGDSAMYLCASSLAQRNNEQFFGPGTRLTVL.

Only a few counts were recorded for this clonotype. This sequence joins TRBV4-2 and TRBJ2-7, with 9 bases matching TRBD2. Judging by the DNA end, TRBJ2-5 fits better; the J call may be wrong. This CDR3 has 15 residues. The germline CDR1 and CDR2 sequences are LGHNA and YNFKEQ. CDR3 DNA: TGTGCCAGCAGCCAAGGGTCTAGCGGGATGGAGACCCAGTACTTC. Residues: CASSQGSSGMETQYF.

V usage is TRBV12-3 or TRBV12-4 and J usage is TRBJ2-1; the match to TRBD1 covers 9 bases. The trim removed 4 bases at V and 5 bases at J, leaving 18 bases unmatched. The CDR3 is 19 residues long. Here the CDR3 reads CASSSSYGFGDRVNNEQFF. CDR3 DNA sequence: TGTGCCAGCAGTTCTTCCTACGGTTTCGGGGACAGGGTTAACAATGAGCAGTTCTTC.

The chain has TRBV3-1 and TRBJ2-1, with 9 bases fitting TRBD2. Germline CDR1 LGHDT, CDR2 YNNKEL (reference sequence). This CDR3 is built from 14 residues. V trimming: 0 bases; J trimming: 10 bases; junction bases outside the gene matches: 4. The CDR3 spells CASSQDWTSDEQFF. The CDR3, as DNA: TGTGCCAGCAGCCAAGATTGGACTAGCGACGAGCAGTTCTTC.

At least ten counts were recorded for this clonotype. This CDR3 is CASTPWGGLSYEQYF. CDR3 sequence (DNA): TGTGCCAGCACCCCGTGGGGGGGGCTCTCCTACGAGCAGTACTTC. The rearrangement uses TRBV6-5 and TRBJ2-7; perhaps TRBD2 as D (7 bases). Germline V CDR1 and CDR2: MNHEY, SVGAGI. Trimming removed 7 bases from V and 0 bases from J, with 16 bases in between. This CDR3 region has 15 residues.

This clonotype was detected a few times. The rearrangement links TRBV7-6 to TRBJ1-5; D is perhaps TRBD1 (5 bases). From germline, CDR1 is SGHVS and CDR2 FNYEAQ. Trimming pared 1 base from V and 3 bases from J, leaving 13 bases between. The CDR3 sequence is 16 residues long. CDR3 coding DNA: TGTGCCAGCAGCTTAGGTGCTACGGGGGTCAATCAGCCCCAGCATTTT. Amino acids: CASSLGATGVNQPQHF.

The chain has TRBV28 and TRBJ2-4, with 8 bases matching TRBD1. The better agreement between TRBJ2-7 and the DNA end casts doubt on the J call. CDR1 is MDHEN, CDR2 SYDVKM, per germline. This CDR3 contains 15 residues. The DNA of the CDR3 is TGTGCCAGCAGTTTTACAGGACAGGGAGGCAACGAGCAGTACTTC. It encodes CASSFTGQGGNEQYF.

The chain uses TRBV7-2 and TRBJ1-2; D gene uncertain. Germline V gives CDR1 SGHTA, CDR2 FQGNSA. V was clipped by 1 base and J by 6 bases, with 15 bases between them. The length of the CDR3 is 15 residues. CDR3 coding DNA: TGTGCCAGCAGCTTAGGATCCGACAAAAGGGATGGCTACACCTTC. Translated: CASSLGSDKRDGYTF.

The gene calls are TRBV7-8 and TRBJ2-7; TRBD1 might be the D (5 bases). The CDR3 is 13 amino acids. Germline V CDR1 and CDR2: SGHVS, FQNEAQ. Trimming removed 5 bases at V and 5 bases at J, with 13 bases between. CDR3 DNA: TGTGCCAGCAGCAGGACAAGTATGCACGAGCAGTACTTC. Translation gives CASSRTSMHEQYF.

V and J are TRBV20-1 and TRBJ2-1; TRBD2 might be the D (6 bases). Germline V gene data show CDR1 as DFQATT and CDR2 as SNEGSKA (reference sequence). The CDR3 consists of 14 residues. Trimming removed 6 bases at V and 5 bases at J, with 17 bases between. CDR3 sequence (DNA): TGCAGTGCCCTAGCGCCTGTGGTGAACAATGAGCAGTTCTTC. Residues: CSALAPVVNNEQFF.

The chain uses TRBV20-1 and TRBJ2-1; D perhaps matches TRBD1 (6 bases). The germline V gene has CDR1 DFQATT and CDR2 SNEGSKA (reference sequence). CDR3 length equals 12 residues. The V and J ends lost 3 bases and 7 bases respectively, with 10 bases between them. The CDR3 here is CSARPGANEQFF. The CDR3 DNA reads TGCAGTGCTAGGCCAGGGGCGAATGAGCAGTTCTTC.